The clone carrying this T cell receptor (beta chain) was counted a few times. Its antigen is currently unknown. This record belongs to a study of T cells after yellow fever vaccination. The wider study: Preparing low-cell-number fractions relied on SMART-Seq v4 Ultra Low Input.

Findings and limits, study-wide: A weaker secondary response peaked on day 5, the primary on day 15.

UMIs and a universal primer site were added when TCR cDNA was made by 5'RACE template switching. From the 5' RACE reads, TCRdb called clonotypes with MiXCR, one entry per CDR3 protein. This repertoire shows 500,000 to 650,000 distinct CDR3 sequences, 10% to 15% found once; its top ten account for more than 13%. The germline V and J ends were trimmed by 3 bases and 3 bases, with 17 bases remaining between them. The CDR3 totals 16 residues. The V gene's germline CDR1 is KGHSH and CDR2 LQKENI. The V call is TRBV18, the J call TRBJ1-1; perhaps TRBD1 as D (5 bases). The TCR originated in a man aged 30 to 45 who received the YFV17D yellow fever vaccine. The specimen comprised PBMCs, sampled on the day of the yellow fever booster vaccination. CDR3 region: CASSPQAGLKDTEAFF. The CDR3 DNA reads TGTGCCAGCTCACCGCAGGCAGGGTTGAAGGACACTGAAGCTTTCTTT.